Listed below are T cell receptor beta chains from one sample, sequenced in a study of identical twins. Via MiXCR, TCRdb re-called the 5' RACE reads, giving one row per CDR3 protein. Among 700,000 or so distinct CDR3 sequences listed, over 8.5% were seen once. These sequences were also reported in another study, on yellow fever vaccine responses in identical twins.

The source material was PBMCs. These TCRs come from a woman between 18 and 30 years old in good health. The CDR3 runs from the conserved cysteine through the conserved F or W. D genes are given only for firm matches. Size is omitted from some rows. Given values are once, few, many or a class for expanded clones.

TRBJ2-7 | - | few | TRBV5-1 | CASSLAGLTEQYF | TGCGCCAGCAGCTTGGCCGGACTAACCGAGCAGTACTTC
TRBJ2-1 | TRBD1 | many | TRBV9 | CASSPNPGDRGGEQFF | TGTGCCAGCAGCCCCAACCCCGGGGACAGGGGAGGTGAGCAGTTCTTC
TRBJ2-7 | - | - | TRBV10-3 | CAISDDLLGSYEQYF | TGTGCCATCAGTGACGACCTACTAGGTTCCTACGAGCAGTACTTC
TRBJ2-3 | - | - | TRBV11-2 | CASSLELGTDTQYF | TGTGCCAGCAGCTTAGAGCTAGGCACAGATACGCAGTATTTT
TRBJ2-3 | - | many | TRBV5-1 | CASSLVRGWDTQYF | TGCGCCAGCAGCTTGGTCAGGGGTTGGGATACGCAGTATTTT
TRBJ2-7 | TRBD1 | many | TRBV3-1 | CASRRDRNSYEQYF | TGTGCCAGCAGGAGGGACAGAAACTCCTACGAGCAGTACTTC
TRBJ2-2 | - | few | TRBV7-7 | CASSHDIQGIMAGELFF | TGTGCTAGCAGCCACGACATACAGGGAATAATGGCCGGGGAGCTGTTTTTT
TRBJ2-7 | - | many | TRBV12-3/TRBV12-4 | CATKHTSSYEQYF | TGTGCCACCAAGCACACTAGTTCCTACGAGCAGTACTTC
TRBJ2-5 | TRBD1 | few | TRBV7-2 | CASSRDRATQETQYF | TGTGCCAGCAGCCGGGACAGGGCAACTCAGGAGACCCAGTACTTC
TRBJ1-2 | - | many | TRBV27 | CASSLGGTF | TGTGCCAGCAGCTTGGGGGGGACCTTC
TRBJ2-2 | - | few | TRBV4-1 | CASSQDVGARGGELFF | TGCGCCAGCAGCCAAGATGTCGGGGCTCGGGGCGGGGAGCTGTTTTTT
TRBJ2-1 | TRBD2 | few | TRBV9 | CASSVITGTSGSEQFF | TGTGCCAGCAGCGTAATCACTGGGACTAGCGGGAGTGAGCAGTTCTTC
TRBJ2-7 | TRBD1 | - | TRBV7-9 | CASSPRTGRGEQYF | TGTGCCAGCAGCCCCCGGACAGGGCGCGGGGAGCAGTACTTC
TRBJ2-7 | - | - | TRBV29-1 | CSVEESSHEQYF | TGCAGCGTTGAAGAATCCTCCCACGAGCAGTACTTC
TRBJ2-2 | - | many | TRBV2 | CASSEMGELFF | TGTGCCAGCAGTGAGATGGGGGAGCTGTTTTTT
TRBJ2-7 | - | many | TRBV4-3 | CASSQAGKAGRTHEQYF | TGCGCCAGCAGCCAAGCTGGAAAGGCCGGGAGAACTCACGAGCAGTACTTC
TRBJ2-7 | - | few | TRBV11-1 | CASSLAGSQSYEQYF | TGTGCCAGCAGCTTAGCTGGTAGCCAATCCTACGAGCAGTACTTC
TRBJ2-6 | TRBD1 | few | TRBV6-1 | CASRASGGSGANVLTF | TGTGCCAGTAGAGCTTCAGGGGGCTCTGGGGCCAACGTCCTGACTTTC
TRBJ2-7 | - | - | TRBV6-1 | CASRAGTFGAEQYF | TGTGCCAGCAGGGCCGGGACCTTTGGGGCCGAGCAGTACTTC
TRBJ1-6 | TRBD1 | - | TRBV5-6 | CASSSETGSYSPLHF | TGTGCCAGCAGCTCTGAGACAGGGAGTTATTCACCCCTCCACTTT
TRBJ1-1 | - | - | TRBV20-1 | CSAPGPTRTEAFF | TGCAGTGCTCCCGGGCCGACCCGCACTGAAGCTTTCTTT
TRBJ2-7 | TRBD2 | few | TRBV20-1 | CSAKVLAGGPGEQYF | TGCAGTGCTAAAGTACTAGCGGGAGGGCCCGGCGAGCAGTACTTC
TRBJ2-3 | TRBD2 | - | TRBV7-9 | CASMPGGTGDTDTQYF | TGTGCCAGCATGCCGGGAGGGACGGGGGACACAGATACGCAGTATTTT
TRBJ1-4 | - | many | TRBV5-1 | CATEGRPNEKLFF | TGCGCCACGGAGGGGAGACCTAATGAAAAACTGTTTTTT
TRBJ1-1 | - | - | TRBV6-5 | CASSLSRGIGTLYTEAFF | TGTGCCAGCAGTTTGAGTCGGGGGATCGGTACCCTTTACACTGAAGCTTTCTTT
TRBJ2-6 | - | few | TRBV10-3 | CAISEGAGANVLTF | TGTGCCATCAGTGAAGGGGCTGGGGCCAACGTCCTGACTTTC
TRBJ2-1 | - | many | TRBV27 | CASSRGGLNEQFF | TGTGCCAGCTCCAGGGGGGGTCTCAATGAGCAGTTCTTC
TRBJ2-5 | - | few | TRBV7-2 | CASSFYRAETQYF | TGTGCCAGCAGCTTTTACAGGGCCGAGACCCAGTACTTC
TRBJ1-1 | TRBD1 | many | TRBV7-9 | CASSLRTGDPNTEAFF | TGTGCCAGCAGCTTACGGACAGGGGATCCGAACACTGAAGCTTTCTTT
TRBJ2-7 | TRBD1 | - | TRBV7-9 | CASSSAMAGDRRHEQYF | TGTGCCAGCAGCTCCGCGATGGCAGGGGACAGGCGGCACGAGCAGTACTTC
TRBJ2-5 | TRBD2 | - | TRBV7-9 | CASSPFSGRETQYF | TGTGCCAGCAGCCCGTTTAGCGGGAGAGAGACCCAGTACTTC
TRBJ2-5 | - | - | TRBV5-1 | CASSPGGSTETQYF | TGCGCCAGCAGCCCCGGTGGGAGCACAGAGACCCAGTACTTC
TRBJ2-7 | - | many | TRBV7-9 | CASSLSEEQYF | TGTGCCAGCAGCTTAAGTGAAGAGCAGTACTTC
TRBJ2-5 | - | - | TRBV7-2 | CASSLNGGLAETQYF | TGTGCCAGCAGCTTGAACGGGGGGCTGGCAGAGACCCAGTACTTC
TRBJ1-5 | - | - | TRBV15 | CATSRDRGVNQPQHF | TGTGCCACCAGCAGAGATCGAGGAGTCAATCAGCCCCAGCATTTT
TRBJ2-1 | TRBD1 | few | TRBV9 | CASSETGLFEKQFF | TGTGCCAGCAGCGAGACAGGGCTCTTCGAAAAGCAGTTCTTC
TRBJ1-4 | - | few | TRBV6-5 | CASSYVVGAASEKLFF | TGTGCCAGCAGTTATGTAGTTGGGGCAGCTTCTGAAAAACTGTTTTTT
TRBJ2-5 | - | many | TRBV6-5 | CASSYGGETQYF | TGTGCCAGCAGTTACGGGGGGGAGACCCAGTACTTC
TRBJ2-1 | TRBD1 | few | TRBV5-1 | CASSVTGTVSDEQFF | TGCGCCAGCAGCGTTACCGGGACAGTATCCGATGAGCAGTTCTTC
TRBJ2-2 | TRBD1 | few | TRBV28 | CASSLDRVKANTGELFF | TGTGCCAGCAGTTTGGACAGGGTTAAAGCGAACACCGGGGAGCTGTTTTTT
TRBJ2-3 | TRBD2 | - | TRBV20-1 | CSASPGLGIPHTVDTQYF | TGCAGTGCTAGCCCGGGACTAGGGATCCCCCACACGGTAGATACGCAGTATTTT
TRBJ2-7 | TRBD2 | many | TRBV5-5 | CASSLTGLARYEQYF | TGTGCCAGCAGCTTGACGGGACTAGCGAGGTACGAGCAGTACTTC
TRBJ2-1 | TRBD1 | - | TRBV27 | CASSLEDRGYNEQFF | TGTGCCAGCAGCCTCGAGGACAGGGGGTACAATGAGCAGTTCTTC
TRBJ2-3 | - | - | TRBV29-1 | CSVRQVDTQYF | TGCAGCGTTCGACAAGTTGATACGCAGTATTTT
TRBJ2-7 | TRBD2 | few | TRBV5-1 | CASSLFGGAIDEQYF | TGCGCCAGCAGCTTGTTCGGGGGGGCGATAGACGAGCAGTACTTC
TRBJ1-6 | - | many | TRBV20-1 | CSASGTNNSPLHF | TGCAGTGCTTCCGGGACAAATAATTCACCCCTCCACTTT
TRBJ2-7 | - | - | TRBV3-1 | CASSQAAGRNEQYF | TGTGCCAGCAGCCAAGCGGCGGGGCGTAACGAGCAGTACTTC
TRBJ1-1 | TRBD1 | many | TRBV5-1 | CASSWMGQGKGNTEAFF | TGCGCCAGCAGCTGGATGGGACAGGGCAAAGGGAACACTGAAGCTTTCTTT
TRBJ2-7 | TRBD2 | - | TRBV29-1 | CSVLAGAYEQYF | TGCAGCGTTCTTGCGGGAGCCTACGAGCAGTACTTC
TRBJ1-2 | TRBD1 | - | TRBV12-3/TRBV12-4 | CASSPGPGGEGYTF | TGTGCCAGCAGCCCGGGCCCAGGGGGCGAAGGCTACACCTTC
TRBJ2-3 | TRBD2 | many | TRBV6-1 | CASHLPGGSATDTQYF | TGTGCCAGCCATCTCCCCGGGGGGAGCGCCACAGATACGCAGTATTTT
TRBJ2-1 | - | few | TRBV24-1 | CATSDPQAWEQFF | TGTGCCACCAGTGACCCCCAGGCTTGGGAGCAGTTCTTC
TRBJ1-4 | TRBD1 | few | TRBV28 | CASGDRTTNEKLFF | TGTGCCAGCGGGGACAGGACAACTAATGAAAAACTGTTTTTT
TRBJ2-2 | - | few | TRBV10-3 | CAISEAGELFF | TGTGCCATCAGTGAGGCCGGGGAGCTGTTTTTT
TRBJ2-2 | - | - | TRBV5-1 | CASSLGLYGTEENTGELFF | TGCGCCAGCAGCTTGGGGTTATATGGGACGGAAGAGAACACCGGGGAGCTGTTTTTT
TRBJ2-5 | - | few | TRBV5-1 | CASSPRDTQPETQYF | TGCGCCAGCAGCCCCCGGGACACTCAACCGGAGACCCAGTACTTC
TRBJ2-7 | TRBD1 | many | TRBV12-3/TRBV12-4 | CASSATSRDRDPPPDYEQYF | TGTGCCAGCAGTGCAACCTCCCGGGACAGGGATCCCCCCCCTGACTACGAGCAGTACTTC
TRBJ2-3 | - | few | TRBV7-3 | CASSPGGGMRDTQYF | TGTGCCAGCAGCCCCGGCGGCGGAATGAGAGATACGCAGTATTTT
TRBJ2-7 | - | many | TRBV12-3/TRBV12-4 | CASSWVGGPMSSYEQYF | TGTGCCAGCAGTTGGGTTGGGGGACCGATGAGCTCCTACGAGCAGTACTTC